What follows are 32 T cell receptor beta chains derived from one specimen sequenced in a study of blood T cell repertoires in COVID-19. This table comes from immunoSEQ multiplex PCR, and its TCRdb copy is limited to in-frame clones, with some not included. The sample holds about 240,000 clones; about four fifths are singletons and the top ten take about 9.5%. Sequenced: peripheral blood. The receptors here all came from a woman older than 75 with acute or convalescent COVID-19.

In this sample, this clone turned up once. In DNA, the CDR3 is TGTGCCAGCTCACCTGACAGGGCTGGGAATGAGCAGTTCTTC. Its translation: CASSPDRAGNEQFF. The V and J genes are TRBV18 and TRBJ2-1; 7 nucleotides line up with TRBD1. J was trimmed by 7 bases and V by 3 bases; bases with no gene match: 6. Per germline, CDR1 KGHSH and CDR2 LQKENI. CDR3 length: 14 amino acids.

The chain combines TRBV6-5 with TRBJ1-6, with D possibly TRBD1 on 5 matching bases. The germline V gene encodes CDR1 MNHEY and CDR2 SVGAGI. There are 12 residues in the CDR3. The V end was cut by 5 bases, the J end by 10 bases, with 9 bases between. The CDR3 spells CASSPGNSPLHF. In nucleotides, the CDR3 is TGTGCCAGCAGTCCAGGGAACTCACCCCTCCACTTT.

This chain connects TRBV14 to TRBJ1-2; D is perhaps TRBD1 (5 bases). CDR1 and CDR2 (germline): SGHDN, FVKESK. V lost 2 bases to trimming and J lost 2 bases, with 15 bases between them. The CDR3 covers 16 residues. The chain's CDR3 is CASSQIAGRGNYGYTF. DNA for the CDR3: TGTGCCAGCAGCCAAATAGCGGGACGGGGGAACTATGGCTACACCTTC.

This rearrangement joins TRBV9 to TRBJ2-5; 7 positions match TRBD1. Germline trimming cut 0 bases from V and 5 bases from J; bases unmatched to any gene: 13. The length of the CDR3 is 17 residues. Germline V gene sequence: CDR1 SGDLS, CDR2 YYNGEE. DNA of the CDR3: TGTGCCAGCAGCGTAGGGTGGGAAAGGGGGCGCCGGGAGACCCAGTACTTC. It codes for CASSVGWERGRRETQYF.

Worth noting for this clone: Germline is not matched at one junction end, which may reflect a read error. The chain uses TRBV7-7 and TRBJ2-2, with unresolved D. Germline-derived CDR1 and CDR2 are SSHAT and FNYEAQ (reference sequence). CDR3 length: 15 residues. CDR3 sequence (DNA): TGTGCTAGCAGCTTAGCTTCGAGCTCCGCCGGGGAGCTGTTTTTT. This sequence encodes CASSLASSSAGELFF.

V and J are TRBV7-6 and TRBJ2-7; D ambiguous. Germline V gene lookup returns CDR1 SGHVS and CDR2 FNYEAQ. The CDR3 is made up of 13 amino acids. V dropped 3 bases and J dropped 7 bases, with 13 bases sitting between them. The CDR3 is CASSFPPLREQYF. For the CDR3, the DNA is TGTGCCAGCAGCTTTCCGCCCCTGAGGGAGCAGTACTTC.

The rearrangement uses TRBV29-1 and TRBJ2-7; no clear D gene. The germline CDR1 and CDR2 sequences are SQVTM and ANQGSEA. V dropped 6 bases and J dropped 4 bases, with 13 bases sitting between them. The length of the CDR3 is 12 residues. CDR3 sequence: CSVRDNAYEQYF. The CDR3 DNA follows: TGCAGCGTAAGAGACAATGCGTACGAGCAGTACTTC.

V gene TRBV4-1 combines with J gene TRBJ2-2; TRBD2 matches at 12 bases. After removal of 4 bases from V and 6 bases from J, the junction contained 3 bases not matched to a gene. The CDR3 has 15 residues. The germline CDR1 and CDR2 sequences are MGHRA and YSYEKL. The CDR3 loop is CASSRPSGGAGELFF. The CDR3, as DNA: TGCGCCAGCAGCCGACCTAGCGGGGGGGCCGGGGAGCTGTTTTTT.

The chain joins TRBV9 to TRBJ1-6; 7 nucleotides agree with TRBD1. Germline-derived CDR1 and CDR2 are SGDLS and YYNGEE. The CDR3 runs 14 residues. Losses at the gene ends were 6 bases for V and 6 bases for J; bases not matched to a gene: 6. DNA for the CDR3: TGTGCCAGCACGCCAGGACAGGCTAATTCACCCCTCCACTTT. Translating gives CASTPGQANSPLHF. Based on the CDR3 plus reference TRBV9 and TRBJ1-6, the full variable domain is DSGVTQTPKHLITATGQRVTLRCSPRSGDLSVYWYQQSLDQGLQFLIQYYNGEERAKGNILERFSAQQFPDLHSELNLSSLELGDSALYFCASTPGQANSPLHFGNGTRLTVT.

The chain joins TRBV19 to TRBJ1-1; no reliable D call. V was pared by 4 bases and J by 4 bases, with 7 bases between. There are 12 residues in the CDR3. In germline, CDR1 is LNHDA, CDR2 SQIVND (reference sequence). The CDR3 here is CASSRAGTEAFF. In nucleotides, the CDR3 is TGTGCCAGTAGTAGGGCGGGCACTGAAGCTTTCTTT.

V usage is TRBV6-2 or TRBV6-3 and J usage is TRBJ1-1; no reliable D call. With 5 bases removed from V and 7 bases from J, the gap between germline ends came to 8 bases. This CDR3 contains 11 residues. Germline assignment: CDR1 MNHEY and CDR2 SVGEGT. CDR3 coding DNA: TGTGCCAGCAGTAGGCGCGGTGAAGCTTTCTTT. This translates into CASSRRGEAFF.

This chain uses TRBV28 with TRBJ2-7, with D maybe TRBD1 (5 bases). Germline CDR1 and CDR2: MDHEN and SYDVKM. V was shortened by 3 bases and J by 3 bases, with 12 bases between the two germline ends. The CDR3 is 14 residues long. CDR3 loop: CASSFQGTNYEQYF. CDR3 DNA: TGTGCCAGCAGTTTCCAGGGCACCAACTACGAGCAGTACTTC.

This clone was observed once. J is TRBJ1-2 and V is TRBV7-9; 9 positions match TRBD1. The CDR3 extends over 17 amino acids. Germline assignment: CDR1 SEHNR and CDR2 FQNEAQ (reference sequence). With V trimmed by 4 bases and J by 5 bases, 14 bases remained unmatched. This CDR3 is CASSSPPGTGQEYGYTF. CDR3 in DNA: TGTGCCAGCAGCTCACCTCCCGGGACAGGGCAGGAATATGGCTACACCTTC.

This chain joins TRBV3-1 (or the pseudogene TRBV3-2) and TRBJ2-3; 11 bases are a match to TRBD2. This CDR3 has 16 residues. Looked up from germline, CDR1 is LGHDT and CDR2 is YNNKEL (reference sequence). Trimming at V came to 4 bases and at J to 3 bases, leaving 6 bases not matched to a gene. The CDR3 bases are TGTGCCAGCAGCCCCATAGCGGGGGGGCCGACAGATACGCAGTATTTT. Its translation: CASSPIAGGPTDTQYF.

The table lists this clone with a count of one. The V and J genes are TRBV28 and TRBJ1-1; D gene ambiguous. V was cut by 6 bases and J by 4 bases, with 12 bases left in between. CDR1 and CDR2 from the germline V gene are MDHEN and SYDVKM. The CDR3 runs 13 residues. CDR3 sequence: CASSPIRSTEAFF. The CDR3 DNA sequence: TGTGCCAGCAGCCCCATACGGAGCACTGAAGCTTTCTTT.

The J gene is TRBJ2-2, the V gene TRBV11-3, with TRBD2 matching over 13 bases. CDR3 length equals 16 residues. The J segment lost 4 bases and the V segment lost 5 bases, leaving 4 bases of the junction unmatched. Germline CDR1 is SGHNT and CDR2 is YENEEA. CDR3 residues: CASSIGTSGVTGELFF. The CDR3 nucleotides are TGTGCCAGCAGCATCGGGACTAGCGGGGTCACCGGGGAGCTGTTTTTT.

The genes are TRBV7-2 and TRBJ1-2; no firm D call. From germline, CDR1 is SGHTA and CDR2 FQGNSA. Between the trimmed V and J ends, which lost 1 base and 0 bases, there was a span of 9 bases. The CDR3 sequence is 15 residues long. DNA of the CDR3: TGTGCCAGCAGCTTAGACGGTAATGCTAACTATGGCTACACCTTC. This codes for CASSLDGNANYGYTF.

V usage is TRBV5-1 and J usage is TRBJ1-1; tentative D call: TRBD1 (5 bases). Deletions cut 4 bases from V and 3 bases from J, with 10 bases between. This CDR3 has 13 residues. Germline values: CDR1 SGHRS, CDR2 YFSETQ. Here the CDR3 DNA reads TGCGCCAGCAGCCCAGCAGGGCACACTGAAGCTTTCTTT. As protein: CASSPAGHTEAFF.

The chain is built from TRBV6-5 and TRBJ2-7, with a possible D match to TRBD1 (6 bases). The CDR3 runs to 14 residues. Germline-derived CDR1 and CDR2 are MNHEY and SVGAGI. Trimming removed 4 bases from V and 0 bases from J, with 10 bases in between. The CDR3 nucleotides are TGTGCCAGCAGTTCACAGGGCCCCTCCTACGAGCAGTACTTC. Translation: CASSSQGPSYEQYF.

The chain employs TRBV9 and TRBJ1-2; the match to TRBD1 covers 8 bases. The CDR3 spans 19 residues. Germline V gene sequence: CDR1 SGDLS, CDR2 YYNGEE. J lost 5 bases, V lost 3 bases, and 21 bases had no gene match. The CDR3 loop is CASSAMGGRGRSARYGYTF. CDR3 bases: TGTGCCAGCAGCGCGATGGGGGGCAGGGGGCGGTCGGCCCGATATGGCTACACCTTC. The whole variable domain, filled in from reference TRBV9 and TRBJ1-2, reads DSGVTQTPKHLITATGQRVTLRCSPRSGDLSVYWYQQSLDQGLQFLIQYYNGEERAKGNILERFSAQQFPDLHSELNLSSLELGDSALYFCASSAMGGRGRSARYGYTFGSGTRLTVV.

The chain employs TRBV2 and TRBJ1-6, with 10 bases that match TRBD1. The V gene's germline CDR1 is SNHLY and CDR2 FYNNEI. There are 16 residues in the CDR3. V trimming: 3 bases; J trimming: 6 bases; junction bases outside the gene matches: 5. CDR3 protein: CASSDPGTGVNSPLHF. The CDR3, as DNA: TGTGCCAGCAGTGATCCCGGGACAGGGGTTAATTCACCCCTCCACTTT.

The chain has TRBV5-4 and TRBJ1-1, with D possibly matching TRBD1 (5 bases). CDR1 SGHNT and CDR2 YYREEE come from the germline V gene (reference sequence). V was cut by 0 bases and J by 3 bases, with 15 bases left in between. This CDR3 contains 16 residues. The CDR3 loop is CASSLGSRGGDTEAFF. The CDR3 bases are TGTGCCAGCAGCTTGGGGTCCCGGGGGGGAGACACTGAAGCTTTCTTT. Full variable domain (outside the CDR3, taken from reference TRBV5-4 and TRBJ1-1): ETGVTQSPTHLIKTRGQQVTLRCSSQSGHNTVSWYQQALGQGPQFIFQYYREEENGRGNFPPRFSGLQFPNYSSELNVNALELDDSALYLCASSLGSRGGDTEAFFGQGTRLTVV.

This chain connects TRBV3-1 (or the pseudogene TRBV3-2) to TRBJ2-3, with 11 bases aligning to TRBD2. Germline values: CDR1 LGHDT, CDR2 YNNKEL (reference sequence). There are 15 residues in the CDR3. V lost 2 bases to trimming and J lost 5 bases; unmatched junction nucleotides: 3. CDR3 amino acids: CASSQLAGGIDTQYF. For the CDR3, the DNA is TGTGCCAGCAGCCAACTAGCGGGGGGCATAGATACGCAGTATTTT.

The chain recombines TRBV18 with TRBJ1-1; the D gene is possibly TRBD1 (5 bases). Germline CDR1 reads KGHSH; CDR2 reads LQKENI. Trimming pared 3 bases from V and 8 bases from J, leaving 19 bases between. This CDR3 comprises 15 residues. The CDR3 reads CASSPGPASNLEAFF. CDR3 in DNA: TGTGCCAGCTCACCGGGGCCAGCCTCAAACTTAGAAGCTTTCTTT.

CDR3 sequence (DNA): TGTGCCAGCAGCACATCTCCAAGCTCCTACAATGAGCAGTTCTTC. It translates to CASSTSPSSYNEQFF. The chain carries TRBV27 and TRBJ2-1; the D is unclear. The germline V and J ends were trimmed by 6 bases and 0 bases, with 12 bases remaining between them. The CDR3 extends over 15 amino acids. The V gene's germline CDR1 is MNHEY and CDR2 SMNVEV (reference sequence).

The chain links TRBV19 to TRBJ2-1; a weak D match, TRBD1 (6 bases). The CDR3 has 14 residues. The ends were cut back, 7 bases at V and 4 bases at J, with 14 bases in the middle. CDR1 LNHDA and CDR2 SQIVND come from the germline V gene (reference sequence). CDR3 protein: CASKGHQGYNEQFF. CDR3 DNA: TGTGCCAGTAAGGGACACCAGGGTTACAATGAGCAGTTCTTC.

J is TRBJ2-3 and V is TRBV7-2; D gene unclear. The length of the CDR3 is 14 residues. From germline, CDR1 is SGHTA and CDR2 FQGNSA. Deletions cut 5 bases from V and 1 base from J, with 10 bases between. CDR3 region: CASSLDFRTDTQYF. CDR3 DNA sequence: TGTGCCAGCAGCCTCGACTTCCGCACAGATACGCAGTATTTT.

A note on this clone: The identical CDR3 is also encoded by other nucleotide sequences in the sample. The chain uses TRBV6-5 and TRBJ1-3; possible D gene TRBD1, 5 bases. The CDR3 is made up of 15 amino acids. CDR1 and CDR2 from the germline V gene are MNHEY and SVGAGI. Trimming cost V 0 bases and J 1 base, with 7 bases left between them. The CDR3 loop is CASSYSGQSGNTIYF. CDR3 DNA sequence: TGTGCCAGCAGTTACTCGGGGCAATCTGGAAACACCATATATTTT.

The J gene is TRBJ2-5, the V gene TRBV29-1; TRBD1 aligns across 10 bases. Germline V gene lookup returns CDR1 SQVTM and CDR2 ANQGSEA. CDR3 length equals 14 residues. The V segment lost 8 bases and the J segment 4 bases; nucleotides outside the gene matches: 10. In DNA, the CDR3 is TGCAGCTTCATGGGGACAGGGGCGACAGAGACCCAGTACTTC. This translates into CSFMGTGATETQYF. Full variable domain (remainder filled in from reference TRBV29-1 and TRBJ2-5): SAVISQKPSRDICQRGTSLTIQCQVDSQVTMMFWYRQQPGQSLTLIATANQGSEATYESGFVIDKFPISRPNLTFSTLTVSNMSPEDSSIYLCSFMGTGATETQYFGPGTRLLVL.

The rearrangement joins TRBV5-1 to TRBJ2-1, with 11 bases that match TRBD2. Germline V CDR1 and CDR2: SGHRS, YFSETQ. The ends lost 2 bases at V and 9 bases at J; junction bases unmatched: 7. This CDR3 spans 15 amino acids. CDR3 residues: CASSFPGSGGGEQFF. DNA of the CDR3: TGCGCCAGCAGCTTCCCGGGTAGCGGGGGGGGTGAGCAGTTCTTC.

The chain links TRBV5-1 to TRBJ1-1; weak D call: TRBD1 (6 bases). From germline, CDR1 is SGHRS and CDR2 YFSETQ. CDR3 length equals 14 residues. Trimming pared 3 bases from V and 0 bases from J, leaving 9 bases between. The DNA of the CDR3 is TGCGCCAGCAGCTGGACAGACATGAACACTGAAGCTTTCTTT. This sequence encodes CASSWTDMNTEAFF.

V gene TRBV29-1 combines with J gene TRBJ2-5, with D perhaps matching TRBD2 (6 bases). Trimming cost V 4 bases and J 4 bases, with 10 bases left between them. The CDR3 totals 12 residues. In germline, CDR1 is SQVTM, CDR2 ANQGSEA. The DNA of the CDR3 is TGCAGCGTTGGGGACTCCCCAGAGACCCAGTACTTC. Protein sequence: CSVGDSPETQYF.